This entry describes one T cell receptor (beta chain). These data originate in a study of blood T cell repertoires in COVID-19. Overall study context: Donors in the United States, Italy and Spain gave samples during acute or convalescent COVID-19. T cells, B-cell-depleted T cells, or PBMCs supplied cDNA or gDNA.

CDR3 length: 15 amino acids. V shed 5 bases, J shed 0 bases, and the junction held 3 bases outside the gene matches. Germline V CDR1 and CDR2: LNHDA, SQIVND (reference sequence). Original methodology: Nucleated cell number was recorded as an estimate derived from reference gene primer amplification. Method: immunoSEQ multiplex PCR; TCRdb's copy keeps in-frame clones and lacks some. The DNA was the basis for D and trimming; V, J and clone size are from that table. The sample holds hundreds of thousands of clones, roughly 82% seen once. The chain recombines TRBV19 with TRBJ1-2, with TRBD1 matching over 10 bases. Sequencing input: peripheral blood. The sequence came from a woman aged 70-85 years with acute or convalescent COVID-19. CDR3 DNA sequence: TGTGCCAGTAGTCGTGGACAGGGGGCTAACTATGGCTACACCTTC. This translates into CASSRGQGANYGYTF.